This T cell receptor beta chain derives from a study of vaccination and CD4 T cells after COVID-19. Study results and limitations: There was no significant change from about 20 to 38 median reactive clonotypes.

Cultured CD4+ T-cell DNA underwent Oncomine TCR Beta short-read sequencing. The source of extracted genomic DNA was cultured CD4+ T cells. Via MiXCR, TCRdb re-called the PCR reads, giving one row per CDR3 protein. This repertoire shows 7,700 or so distinct CDR3 sequences, around 20% found once; its top ten account for under 25%. Stated treatment: roughly ten-day PBMC culture with coronavirus spike peptide pools or control peptides (ViraFEST assay). This clonotype was found a few times. The target antigen is unknown. V lost 5 bases to trimming and J lost 6 bases; unmatched junction nucleotides: 7. The germline V gene encodes CDR1 LNHDA and CDR2 SQIVND (reference sequence). The CDR3 extends over 13 amino acids.

The V call is TRBV19, the J call TRBJ2-7; the match to TRBD1 covers 7 bases. The material was CD4+ T cells from blood, cultured in vitro, obtained after SARS-CoV-2 vaccination. The clonotype originates from a human donor who had recovered from COVID-19. The CDR3 DNA sequence: TGTGCCAGTAGTTCCCCCAACAGGGGCGAGCAGTACTTC. Amino acids: CASSSPNRGEQYF.